These 3 T cell receptor beta chains were all obtained from the same sample, sequenced in a study of identical twins. A single record per CDR3 protein comes from TCRdb applying MiXCR to the 5' RACE reads. Found here are about 100,000 distinct CDR3 sequences, 5.5% to 7% of them singletons; the top ten hold roughly 12%. Sequenced input: memory T cells sorted from blood. Receptors were obtained from a woman between 50 and 59 years old in good health.

CDR3 region: CASRGVGANVLTF. The CDR3 nucleotides read TGCGCCAGCCGCGGGGTTGGGGCCAACGTCCTGACTTTC. This chain joins TRBV4-1 and TRBJ2-6; D might be TRBD2 (6 bases). V shed 8 bases and J shed 3 bases, with 8 bases lying between them. This CDR3 comprises 13 residues. Germline V gives CDR1 MGHRA, CDR2 YSYEKL.

This clonotype was recorded many times. The chain uses TRBV29-1 and TRBJ2-1; tentative D call: TRBD2 (5 bases). CDR3 length: 10 residues. V lost 7 bases and J lost 6, with 7 bases in between. Germline V gene sequence: CDR1 SQVTM, CDR2 ANQGSEA. CDR3 sequence reads: CSAGLNEQFF. CDR3 nucleotides: TGCAGCGCCGGACTCAATGAGCAGTTCTTC.

In this sample, this clonotype turned up many times. The V and J genes are TRBV12-3 or TRBV12-4 and TRBJ2-2, with D perhaps being TRBD1 or TRBD2 (5 bases each). The V end lost 3 bases, the J end lost 6 bases, and 17 bases lay between the germline ends. This CDR3 contains 16 residues. The CDR3 loop reads CASSFLPAGSAGELFF. CDR3 DNA: TGTGCCAGCAGTTTTTTGCCCGCAGGGAGTGCCGGGGAGCTGTTTTTT.